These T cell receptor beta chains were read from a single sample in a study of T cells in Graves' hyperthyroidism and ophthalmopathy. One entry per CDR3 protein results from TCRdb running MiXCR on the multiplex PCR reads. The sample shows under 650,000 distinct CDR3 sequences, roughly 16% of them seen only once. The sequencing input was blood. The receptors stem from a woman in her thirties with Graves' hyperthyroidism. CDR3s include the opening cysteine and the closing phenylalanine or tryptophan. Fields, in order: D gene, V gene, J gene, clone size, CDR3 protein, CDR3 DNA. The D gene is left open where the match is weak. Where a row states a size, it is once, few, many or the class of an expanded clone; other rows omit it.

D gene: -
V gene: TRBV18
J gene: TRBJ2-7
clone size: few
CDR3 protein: CASSPPTGAYEQYF
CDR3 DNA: TGTGCCAGCTCACCACCGACCGGGGCCTACGAGCAGTACTTC

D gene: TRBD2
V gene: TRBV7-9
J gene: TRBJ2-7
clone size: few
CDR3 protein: CASSSWGGGHPSYEQYF
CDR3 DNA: TGTGCCAGCAGCTCGTGGGGGGGGGGTCACCCTTCCTACGAGCAGTACTTC

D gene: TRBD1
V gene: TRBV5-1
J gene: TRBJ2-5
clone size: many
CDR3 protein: CASSLVRPRQGLQETQYF
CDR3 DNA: TGCGCCAGCAGCTTGGTGAGGCCGAGACAGGGTCTCCAAGAGACCCAGTACTTC

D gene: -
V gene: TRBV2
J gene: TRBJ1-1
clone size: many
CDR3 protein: CASSEERSTEAFF
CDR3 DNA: TGTGCCAGCAGTGAGGAGCGGAGCACTGAAGCTTTCTTT

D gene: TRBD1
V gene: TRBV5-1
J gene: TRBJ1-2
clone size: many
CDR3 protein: CASSLGQGGNGYTF
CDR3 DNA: TGCGCCAGCAGCTTAGGACAGGGGGGAAATGGCTACACCTTC

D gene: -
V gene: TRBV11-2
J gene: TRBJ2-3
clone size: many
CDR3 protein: CASSQGTYTDTQYF
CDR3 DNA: TGTGCCAGCAGCCAAGGGACTTACACAGATACGCAGTATTTT

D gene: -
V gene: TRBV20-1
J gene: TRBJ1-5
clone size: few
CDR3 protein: CSAYPTGINQPQHF
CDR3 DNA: TGCAGTGCTTACCCAACAGGGATCAATCAGCCCCAGCATTTT

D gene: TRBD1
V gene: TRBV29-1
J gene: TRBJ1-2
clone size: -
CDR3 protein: CSVEADRANYGYTF
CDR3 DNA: TGCAGCGTTGAAGCCGACAGGGCAAACTATGGCTACACCTTC

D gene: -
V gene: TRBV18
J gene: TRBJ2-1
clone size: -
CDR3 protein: CANSTPYNEQFF
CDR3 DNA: TGTGCCAACTCAACCCCCTACAATGAGCAGTTCTTC

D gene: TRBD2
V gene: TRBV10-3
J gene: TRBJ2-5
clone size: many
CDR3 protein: CAISERGYQETQYF
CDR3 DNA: TGTGCCATCAGCGAGCGGGGGTACCAAGAGACCCAGTACTTC

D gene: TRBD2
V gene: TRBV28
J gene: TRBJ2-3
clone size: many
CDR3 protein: CASSFRGRAADTQYF
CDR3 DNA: TGTGCCAGCAGTTTCCGCGGGAGGGCCGCGGATACGCAGTATTTT

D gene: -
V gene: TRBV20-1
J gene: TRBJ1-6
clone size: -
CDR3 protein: CSARGRGKGRNSPLHF
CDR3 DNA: TGCAGTGCTAGAGGCAGGGGTAAAGGGAGGAATTCACCCCTCCACTTT

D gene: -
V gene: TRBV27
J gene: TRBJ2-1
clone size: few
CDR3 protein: CASSQQVLALQFF
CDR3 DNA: TGTGCCAGCAGCCAACAGGTGCTAGCGCTGCAGTTCTTC

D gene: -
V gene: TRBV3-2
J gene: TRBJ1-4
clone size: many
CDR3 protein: CASTTQGDANEKLFF
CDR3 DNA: TGTGCCTCGACGACCCAGGGGGACGCTAATGAAAAACTGTTTTTT

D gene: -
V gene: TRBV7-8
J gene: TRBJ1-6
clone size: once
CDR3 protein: CASSPGRNSPIHF
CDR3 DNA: TGTGCCAGCAGCCCCGGGAGGAATTCACCCATCCACTTT

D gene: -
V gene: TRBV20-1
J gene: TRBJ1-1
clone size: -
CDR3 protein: CSASAGEAFF
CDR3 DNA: TGCAGTGCTAGCGCGGGTGAAGCTTTCTTT